Below are 7 T cell receptor beta chains sequenced from a single sample in a study of cytomegalovirus exposure and HLA in healthy donors. Assay: immunoSEQ multiplex PCR; the TCRdb copy retains only in-frame clones and omits some. Among roughly 150,000 clones, about 89% were seen once, and the ten largest hold around 3.4%. Material for sequencing was PBMCs. These receptors originate from a woman aged 18 to 35 in good health and CMV-seropositive.

V gene TRBV19 combines with J gene TRBJ2-7; 13 nucleotides align to TRBD2. This CDR3 contains 16 residues. Germline values: CDR1 LNHDA, CDR2 SQIVND (reference sequence). The J segment lost 2 bases and the V segment lost 6 bases, leaving 7 bases of the junction unmatched. CDR3 protein: CASSPILAGGPYEQYF. For the CDR3, the DNA is TGTGCCAGTAGCCCTATACTAGCGGGAGGGCCCTACGAGCAGTACTTC.

The chain is built from TRBV7-9 and TRBJ1-2; D perhaps matches TRBD1 (5 bases). The CDR3 has 12 residues. V was shortened by 5 bases and J by 6 bases, with 10 bases between the two germline ends. Per the germline V gene, CDR1 is SEHNR and CDR2 is FQNEAQ (reference sequence). For the CDR3, the DNA is TGTGCCAGCAGCACCGGGACTGATGGCTACACCTTC. Translation gives CASSTGTDGYTF.

The chain is built from TRBV28 and TRBJ2-7, with 9 bases aligning to TRBD1. The CDR3 totals 14 residues. Germline assignment: CDR1 MDHEN and CDR2 SYDVKM. J was trimmed by 6 bases and V by 5 bases; bases with no gene match: 8. CDR3 sequence reads: CASSHLGQGSEQYF. The CDR3 DNA sequence: TGTGCCAGCAGTCACCTGGGACAGGGATCCGAGCAGTACTTC.

In regard to this clone: This sample includes further DNA sequences coding for the same CDR3. The V call is TRBV11-3, the J call TRBJ2-3; a possible D gene is TRBD2 (5 bases). Germline CDR1 and CDR2: SGHNT and YENEEA. The CDR3 is made up of 14 amino acids. Trimming removed 1 base from V and 0 bases from J, with 5 bases in between. CDR3: CASSLVASTDTQYF. The CDR3 DNA follows: TGTGCCAGCAGCTTAGTAGCGAGCACAGATACGCAGTATTTT.

The chain has TRBV11-3 and TRBJ1-3; TRBD1 matches 8 bases. With V trimmed by 4 bases and J by 4 bases, 6 bases remained unmatched. Germline CDR1 reads SGHNT; CDR2 reads YENEEA. The CDR3 totals 15 residues. The CDR3 spells CASSSQGARGNTIYF. The CDR3 region has the DNA TGTGCCAGCAGCTCGCAGGGGGCGCGAGGAAACACCATATATTTT.

This chain connects TRBV30 to TRBJ2-1; 10 nucleotides line up with TRBD2. There are 16 residues in the CDR3. Germline CDR1 and CDR2: GTSNPN and SVGIG (reference sequence). Trimming at V came to 1 base and at J to 3 bases, leaving 6 bases not matched to a gene. CDR3 protein: CAWSGSGRPIYNEQFF. The CDR3 DNA reads as TGTGCCTGGAGTGGTAGCGGGAGGCCGATCTACAATGAGCAGTTCTTC.

The V gene is TRBV29-1, the J gene TRBJ2-7; 11 bases map to TRBD2. The CDR3 length is 14 residues. The V and J ends lost 2 bases and 4 bases, in that order; junction bases with no gene match: 4. Germline-derived CDR1 and CDR2 are SQVTM and ANQGSEA. The CDR3 DNA sequence: TGCAGCGTTGAACTAGCGGGAGGTTCTTACGAGCAGTACTTC. Translation: CSVELAGGSYEQYF.